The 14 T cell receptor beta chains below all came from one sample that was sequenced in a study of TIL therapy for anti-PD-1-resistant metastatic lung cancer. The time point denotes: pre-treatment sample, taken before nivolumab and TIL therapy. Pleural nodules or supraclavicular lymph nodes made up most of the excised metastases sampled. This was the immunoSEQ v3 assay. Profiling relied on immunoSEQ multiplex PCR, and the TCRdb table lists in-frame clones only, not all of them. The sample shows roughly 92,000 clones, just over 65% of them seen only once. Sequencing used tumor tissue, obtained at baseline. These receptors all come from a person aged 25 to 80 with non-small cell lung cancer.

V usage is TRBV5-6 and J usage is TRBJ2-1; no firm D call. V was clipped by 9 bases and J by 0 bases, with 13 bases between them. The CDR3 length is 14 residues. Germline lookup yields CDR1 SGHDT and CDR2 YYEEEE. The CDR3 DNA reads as TGTGCCACCCGGCGTGAGAGCTCCTACAATGAGCAGTTCTTC. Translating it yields CATRRESSYNEQFF.

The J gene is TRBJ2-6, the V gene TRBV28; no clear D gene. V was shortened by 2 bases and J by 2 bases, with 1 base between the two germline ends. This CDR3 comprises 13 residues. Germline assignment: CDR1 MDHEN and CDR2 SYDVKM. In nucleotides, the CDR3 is TGTGCCAGCAGTTTACCTGGGGCCAACGTCCTGACTTTC. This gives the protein CASSLPGANVLTF.

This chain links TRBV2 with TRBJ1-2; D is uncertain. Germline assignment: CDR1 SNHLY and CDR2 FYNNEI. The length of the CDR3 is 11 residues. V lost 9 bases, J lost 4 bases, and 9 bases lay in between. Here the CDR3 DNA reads TGTGCCAGAAGAGACCTCTATGGCTACACCTTC. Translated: CARRDLYGYTF.

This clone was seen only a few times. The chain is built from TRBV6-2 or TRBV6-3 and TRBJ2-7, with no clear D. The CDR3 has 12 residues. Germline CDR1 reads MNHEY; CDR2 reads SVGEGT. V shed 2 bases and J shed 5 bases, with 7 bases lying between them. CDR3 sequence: CASSYVWDEQYF. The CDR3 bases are TGTGCCAGCAGTTACGTCTGGGACGAGCAGTACTTC.

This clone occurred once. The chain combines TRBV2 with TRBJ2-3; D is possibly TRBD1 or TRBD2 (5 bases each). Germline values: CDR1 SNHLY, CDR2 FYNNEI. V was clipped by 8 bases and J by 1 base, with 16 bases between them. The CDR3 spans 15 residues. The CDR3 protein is CASDLGQGGTDTQYF. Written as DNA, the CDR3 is TGTGCCAGCGACCTGGGCCAGGGAGGCACAGATACGCAGTATTTT.

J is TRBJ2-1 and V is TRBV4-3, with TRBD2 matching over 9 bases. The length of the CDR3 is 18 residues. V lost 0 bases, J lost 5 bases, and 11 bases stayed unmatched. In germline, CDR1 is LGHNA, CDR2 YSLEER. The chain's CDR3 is CASSQDVGSGGKNNEQFF. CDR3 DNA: TGCGCCAGCAGCCAAGATGTCGGGAGCGGGGGGAAGAACAATGAGCAGTTCTTC.

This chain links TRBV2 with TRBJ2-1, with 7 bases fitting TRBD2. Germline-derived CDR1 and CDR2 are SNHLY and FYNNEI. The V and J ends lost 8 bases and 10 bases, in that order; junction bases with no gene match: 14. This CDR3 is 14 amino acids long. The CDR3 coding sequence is TGTGCCAGCGGAGGGGTGGCGGGAGTGAGGGAGCAGTTCTTC. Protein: CASGGVAGVREQFF. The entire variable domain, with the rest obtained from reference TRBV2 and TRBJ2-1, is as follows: EPEVTQTPSHQVTQMGQEVILRCVPISNHLYFYWYRQILGQKVEFLVSFYNNEISEKSEIFDDQFSVERPDGSNFTLKIRSTKLEDSAMYFCASGGVAGVREQFFGPGTRLTVL.

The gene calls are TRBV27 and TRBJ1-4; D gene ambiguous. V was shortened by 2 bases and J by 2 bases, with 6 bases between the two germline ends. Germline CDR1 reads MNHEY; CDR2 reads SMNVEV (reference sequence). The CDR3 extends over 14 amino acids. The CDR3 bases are TGTGCCAGCAGTTTAAGACACACTAATGAAAAACTGTTTTTT. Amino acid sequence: CASSLRHTNEKLFF.

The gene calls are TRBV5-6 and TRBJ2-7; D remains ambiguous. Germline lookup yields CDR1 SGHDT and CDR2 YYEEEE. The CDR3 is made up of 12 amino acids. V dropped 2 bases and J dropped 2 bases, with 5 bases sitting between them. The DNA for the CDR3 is TGTGCCAGCAGCTTCTATACCTACGAGCAGTACTTC. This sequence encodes CASSFYTYEQYF.

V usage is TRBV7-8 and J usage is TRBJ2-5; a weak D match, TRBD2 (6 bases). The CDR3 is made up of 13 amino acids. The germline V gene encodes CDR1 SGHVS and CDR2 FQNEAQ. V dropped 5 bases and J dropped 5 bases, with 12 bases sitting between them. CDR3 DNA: TGTGCCAGCAGCCGCGGGATGAGCGAGACCCAGTACTTC. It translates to CASSRGMSETQYF.

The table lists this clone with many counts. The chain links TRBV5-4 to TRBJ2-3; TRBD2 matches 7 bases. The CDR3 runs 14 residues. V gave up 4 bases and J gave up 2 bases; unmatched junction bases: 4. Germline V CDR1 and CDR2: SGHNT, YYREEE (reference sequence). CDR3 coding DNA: TGTGCCAGCAGCCCGGGACTAATCACAGATACGCAGTATTTT. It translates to CASSPGLITDTQYF.

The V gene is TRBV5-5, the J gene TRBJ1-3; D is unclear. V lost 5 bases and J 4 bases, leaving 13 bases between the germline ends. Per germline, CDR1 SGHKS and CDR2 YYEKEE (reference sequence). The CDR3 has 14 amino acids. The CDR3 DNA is TGTGCCAGCAGTACGGGAGGCGCCGGAAACACCATATATTTT. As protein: CASSTGGAGNTIYF.

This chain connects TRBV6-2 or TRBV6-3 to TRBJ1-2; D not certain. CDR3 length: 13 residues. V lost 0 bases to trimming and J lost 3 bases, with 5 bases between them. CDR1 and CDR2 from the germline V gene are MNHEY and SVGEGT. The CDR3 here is CASSYSWDYGYTF. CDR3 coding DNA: TGTGCCAGCAGTTACTCTTGGGACTATGGCTACACCTTC.

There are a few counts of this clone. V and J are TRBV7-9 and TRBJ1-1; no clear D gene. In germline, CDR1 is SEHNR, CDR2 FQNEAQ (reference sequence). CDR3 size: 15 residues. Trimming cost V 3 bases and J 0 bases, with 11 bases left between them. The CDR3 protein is CASSFQEHMNTEAFF. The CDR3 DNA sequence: TGTGCCAGCAGCTTCCAGGAACACATGAACACTGAAGCTTTCTTT.